A selection of T cell receptor beta chains follows, all from one sample in a study of shared clonotypes between healthy human individuals. TCRdb's table, derived via immunoSEQ multiplex PCR, lists solely in-frame clones and lacks some. Of 2 million to 3 million clones in the sample, about 92% were seen once. Sequencing used naive CD4+ T cells sorted from blood. The receptors derive from a man between 18 and 35 years old in good health. Both conserved end residues are trimmed from each CDR3. Fields, in order: J gene, V gene, clone size, CDR3 protein. A row's size may be missing; if present it is once, few, many or a size class.

>TRBJ1-1|TRBV5-4|.
ASSLVGGKRNTEAF
>TRBJ2-1|TRBV19|.
ASRTYHRDYNEQF
>TRBJ1-1|TRBV7-9|.
ASSRGTGGRNTEAF
>TRBJ2-1|TRBV2|.
ASSESLAEFYNEQF
>TRBJ1-6|TRBV5-1|few
ASSPAVWNSPLH
>TRBJ2-7|TRBV6-5|once
ASAGRLQEQY
>TRBJ2-2|TRBV6-5|.
ASSYFRDTGELF
>TRBJ2-2|TRBV7-3|.
ASTPGQGTGELF
>TRBJ2-2|TRBV7-2|.
ASSFRTSGWTGELF
>TRBJ1-6|TRBV7-2|.
ASSLGGVGNSPLH
>TRBJ1-4|TRBV5-6|.
ASSLVGSTNEKLF
>TRBJ2-3|TRBV5-8|once
ASSGGQFTDTQY
>TRBJ2-3|TRBV5-4|.
ASSSAAGGPLPDTQY
>TRBJ2-1|TRBV7-9|once
ASSSNEQF
>TRBJ1-4|TRBV6-6|.
ASSRDRVFNEKLF
>TRBJ1-3|TRBV11-2|.
ASTNVGGNTIY
>TRBJ2-5|TRBV7-8|.
ASSLRRGTDRGRLQETQY
>TRBJ2-2|TRBV5-1|.
ASSFGESGELF
>TRBJ2-3|TRBV5-1|.
ASSLGVDTQY
>TRBJ2-1|TRBV2|.
ASSGERTTYNEQF
>TRBJ2-1|TRBV5-4|.
ASRIDPGTGAGNEQF
>TRBJ2-1|TRBV30|.
AWRGGSYNEQF
>TRBJ1-2|TRBV30|few
AWEGNFYGYT
>TRBJ2-7|TRBV6-5|.
ASSPGTLPYEQY
>TRBJ2-1|TRBV15|.
ATSRDSDSYNEQF
>TRBJ1-6|TRBV7-2|.
ASSLGQTTYNSPLH
>TRBJ2-7|TRBV28|.
ASSDSGTGYPYEQY
>TRBJ1-3|TRBV19|.
ASTTEPLANTIY
>TRBJ2-7|TRBV2|.
ASTYQFEQY
>TRBJ2-7|TRBV2|.
ASSPNQGNEQY
>TRBJ2-1|TRBV10-3|once
AISGSQSSYNEQF
>TRBJ1-2|TRBV28|once
ASSLNPGRGASYGYT
>TRBJ2-7|TRBV27|.
ASSLGSTGHYEQY
>TRBJ1-4|TRBV4-2|.
ASSPGGTATNEKLF
>TRBJ2-7|TRBV5-1|.
ASSLVLAGDFYEQY
>TRBJ1-1|TRBV10-3|.
ALSDRAGTEAF
>TRBJ1-2|TRBV10-3|.
AISREGANYGYT
>TRBJ2-7|TRBV5-1|.
ASSLTAGQKEQY
>TRBJ2-6|TRBV5-1|.
ASSLAGGISGANVLT
>TRBJ2-2|TRBV11-2|.
ASSPINTGELF
>TRBJ1-5|TRBV7-2|.
ASSFESLGLDNQPQH
>TRBJ2-3|TRBV11-2|.
ASSLTSGSTDTQY
>TRBJ1-5|TRBV19|.
ASSINGPQH
>TRBJ1-1|TRBV15|.
ATSREGRVYTEAF
>TRBJ2-3|TRBV4-1|once
ASSQEGAGGRLDTQY
>TRBJ2-1|TRBV5-6|.
ASSLLASSSYNEQF
>TRBJ1-5|TRBV5-1|.
ASSLDSGSNQPQH
>TRBJ1-1|TRBV28|few
ASSNRQGSVSTEAF
>TRBJ1-1|TRBV4-3|few
ASSQGGAVNTEAF
>TRBJ1-3|TRBV7-2|.
ASSLAGAGNTIY
>TRBJ1-6|TRBV30|.
AWSLGGKNNSPLH
>TRBJ2-7|TRBV6-1|.
ASRPRAYEQY
>TRBJ2-7|TRBV7-8|.
ASSYWTSGNEQY
>TRBJ2-1|TRBV20-1|.
SASRSEQF
>TRBJ1-1|TRBV5-1|.
ASSAGGLTGGNTEAF
>TRBJ1-5|TRBV11-3|.
ASSLGRGATRPQH
>TRBJ1-6|TRBV13|.
ASSWAGANSPLH
>TRBJ1-6|TRBV4-1|few
ASSQGDRDYSPLH